Included here is one T cell receptor beta chain sequence, with context. The data belong to a study of cytotoxic CD8 clonotypes in ibrutinib-treated CLL. TCRdb keeps only in-frame clones here, not all; method: immunoSEQ multiplex PCR. There are 150,000 or so clones in the sample; 60% to 85% occur only once, and approximately 5.1% lies in the top ten. Sequenced here: PBMCs, sampled after 24 months of ibrutinib treatment. The receptor was isolated from a human donor with chronic lymphocytic leukemia.

The DNA of the CDR3 is TGTGCCAGCCGAAAGGGGGGTGTAGGAACTGAAGCTTTCTTT. This translates into CASRKGGVGTEAFF. The chain combines TRBV19 with TRBJ1-1; D is possibly TRBD1 (6 bases). Germline V gives CDR1 LNHDA, CDR2 SQIVND (reference sequence). The CDR3 sequence is 14 residues long. V was clipped by 9 bases and J by 5 bases, with 19 bases between them.